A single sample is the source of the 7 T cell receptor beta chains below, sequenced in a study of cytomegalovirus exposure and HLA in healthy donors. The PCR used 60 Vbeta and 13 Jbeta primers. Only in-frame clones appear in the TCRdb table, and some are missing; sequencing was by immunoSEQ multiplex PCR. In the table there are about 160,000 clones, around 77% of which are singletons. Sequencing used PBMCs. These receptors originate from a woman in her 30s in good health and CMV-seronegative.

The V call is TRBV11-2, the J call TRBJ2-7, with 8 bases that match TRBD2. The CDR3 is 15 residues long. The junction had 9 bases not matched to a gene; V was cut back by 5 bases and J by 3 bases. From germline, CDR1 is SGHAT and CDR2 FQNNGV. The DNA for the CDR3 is TGTGCCAGCAGCCCAATGGGGACTAGTCTCTACGAGCAGTACTTC. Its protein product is CASSPMGTSLYEQYF.

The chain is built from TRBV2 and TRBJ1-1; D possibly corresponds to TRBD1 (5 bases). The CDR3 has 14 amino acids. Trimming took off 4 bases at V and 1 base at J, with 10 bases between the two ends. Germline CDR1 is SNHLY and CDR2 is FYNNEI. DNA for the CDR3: TGTGCCAGCAGTGGGGGCAGTCCGAACACTGAAGCTTTCTTT. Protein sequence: CASSGGSPNTEAFF.

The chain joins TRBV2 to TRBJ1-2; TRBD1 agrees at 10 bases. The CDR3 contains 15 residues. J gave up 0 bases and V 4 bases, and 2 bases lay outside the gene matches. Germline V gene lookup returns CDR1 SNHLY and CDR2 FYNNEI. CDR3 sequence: CASSAGQGANYGYTF. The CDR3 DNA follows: TGTGCCAGCAGTGCCGGACAGGGGGCTAACTATGGCTACACCTTC.

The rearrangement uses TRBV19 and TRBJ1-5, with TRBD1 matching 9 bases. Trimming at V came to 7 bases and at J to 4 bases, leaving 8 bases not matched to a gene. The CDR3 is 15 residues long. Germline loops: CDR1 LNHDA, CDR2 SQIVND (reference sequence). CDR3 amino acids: CASNPGTGHNQPQHF. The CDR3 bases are TGTGCCAGTAACCCTGGGACAGGGCATAATCAGCCCCAGCATTTT.

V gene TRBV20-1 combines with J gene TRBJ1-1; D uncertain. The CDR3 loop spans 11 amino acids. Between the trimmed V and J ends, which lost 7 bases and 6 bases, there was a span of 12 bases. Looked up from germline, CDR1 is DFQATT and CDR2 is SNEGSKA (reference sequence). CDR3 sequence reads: CSGSKSSEAFF. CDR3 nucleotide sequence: TGCAGTGGGTCGAAGAGCTCTGAAGCTTTCTTT.

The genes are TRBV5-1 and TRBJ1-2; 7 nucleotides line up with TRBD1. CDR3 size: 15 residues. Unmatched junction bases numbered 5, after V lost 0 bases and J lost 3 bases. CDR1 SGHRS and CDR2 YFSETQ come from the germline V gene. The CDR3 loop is CASSLGQGKYYGYTF. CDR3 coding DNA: TGCGCCAGCAGCTTGGGACAGGGTAAATACTATGGCTACACCTTC.

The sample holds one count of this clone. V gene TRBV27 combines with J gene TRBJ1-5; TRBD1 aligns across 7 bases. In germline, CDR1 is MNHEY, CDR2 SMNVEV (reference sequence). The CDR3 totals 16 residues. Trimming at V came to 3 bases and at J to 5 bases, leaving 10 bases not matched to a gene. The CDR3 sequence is CASSFSRTGVDQPQHF. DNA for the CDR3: TGTGCCAGCAGTTTCTCCCGCACAGGGGTGGATCAGCCCCAGCATTTT.